The 20 T cell receptor beta chains below were found in one sample sequenced in a study of shared clonotypes between healthy human individuals. Assay: immunoSEQ multiplex PCR; the TCRdb copy retains only in-frame clones and omits some. The sample includes some 580,000 clones, almost 97% seen only once; the top ten take around 0.058%. Material: naive CD4+ T cells sorted from blood. The subset was: CD45RA+ positively selected. The receptors originated from a woman in her twenties or thirties in good health.

The rearrangement uses TRBV28 and TRBJ1-5; D is uncertain. This CDR3 is 16 amino acids long. V lost 6 bases and J 6 bases, leaving 21 bases between the germline ends. Looked up from germline, CDR1 is MDHEN and CDR2 is SYDVKM. The CDR3 spells CASSRSGSRLRQPQHF. DNA for the CDR3: TGTGCCAGCAGCCGATCGGGGTCCCGGCTTCGTCAGCCCCAGCATTTT.

The chain has TRBV2 and TRBJ2-5, with 8 bases identical to TRBD2. The J call is doubtful: the DNA matches TRBJ2-7 better. Germline V CDR1 and CDR2: SNHLY, FYNNEI. This CDR3 is built from 14 residues. This CDR3 is CASRLADYSYEQYF. The CDR3, as DNA: TGTGCCAGCAGACTAGCGGATTATTCCTACGAGCAGTACTTC.

The J gene is TRBJ2-7, the V gene TRBV7-9; 10 bases align to TRBD1. With V trimmed by 3 bases and J by 6 bases, 8 bases remained unmatched. Germline assignment: CDR1 SEHNR and CDR2 FQNEAQ (reference sequence). This CDR3 spans 15 amino acids. The CDR3 loop reads CASSLTGTGVVEQYF. The DNA of the CDR3 is TGTGCCAGCAGCTTGACCGGGACAGGGGTTGTCGAGCAGTACTTC.

J is TRBJ1-2 and V is TRBV21-1. TRBV21-1 is annotated as a pseudogene. The CDR3 has 13 amino acids. CDR3 in DNA: TGTGCCAGCAGGCTCGAACGGATTCGTGGCTACACCTTC. The encoded protein is CASRLERIRGYTF.

The rearrangement uses TRBV10-3 and TRBJ2-6; D not certain. The V and J ends lost 3 bases and 0 bases respectively, with 9 bases between them. CDR1 is ENHRY and CDR2 is SYGVKD in the germline V gene. This CDR3 is built from 16 residues. The DNA of the CDR3 is TGTGCCATCAGTGACTCGACGTTCTCTGGGGCCAACGTCCTGACTTTC. Encoded protein: CAISDSTFSGANVLTF.

The V gene is TRBV18, the J gene TRBJ2-5; TRBD1 agrees at 8 bases. The CDR3 consists of 15 residues. Germline V gene sequence: CDR1 KGHSH, CDR2 LQKENI. Trimming cost V 4 bases and J 5 bases; bases outside gene matches: 9. The CDR3 loop is CASSHTSGGEETQYF. The CDR3 DNA reads TGTGCCAGCTCACACACTTCAGGGGGCGAGGAGACCCAGTACTTC.

The chain uses TRBV7-2 and TRBJ2-5, with D possibly being TRBD2 (7 bases). V dropped 0 bases and J dropped 0 bases, with 11 bases sitting between them. Germline V lookup: CDR1 SGHTA, CDR2 FQGNSA. The CDR3 has 16 residues. The chain's CDR3 is CASSLAGGANQETQYF. The CDR3 nucleotides read TGTGCCAGCAGCTTAGCTGGGGGGGCGAACCAAGAGACCCAGTACTTC.

This chain joins TRBV19 and TRBJ2-1; TRBD2 matches 7 bases. The V segment lost 3 bases and the J segment 3 bases; nucleotides outside the gene matches: 14. This CDR3 spans 18 amino acids. Per germline, CDR1 LNHDA and CDR2 SQIVND (reference sequence). CDR3 residues: CASSIRGLSGQDYNEQFF. CDR3 sequence (DNA): TGTGCCAGTAGTATTAGGGGACTTAGCGGGCAGGACTACAATGAGCAGTTCTTC.

The rearrangement joins TRBV29-1 to TRBJ1-1, with 7 bases that match TRBD1. The CDR3 runs to 12 residues. Germline V gives CDR1 SQVTM, CDR2 ANQGSEA. CDR3 bases: TGCAGTGGGGGACAGTTGAACACTGAAGCTTTCTTT. Translated, it gives CSGGQLNTEAFF. Supplemented by reference TRBV29-1 and TRBJ1-1, the full variable domain reads SAVISQKPSRDICQRGTSLTIQCQVDSQVTMMFWYRQQPGQSLTLIATANQGSEATYESGFVIDKFPISRPNLTFSTLTVSNMSPEDSSIYLCSGGQLNTEAFFGQGTRLTVV.

The chain uses TRBV7-6 and TRBJ2-1; the match to TRBD2 covers 7 bases. Germline V gene sequence: CDR1 SGHVS, CDR2 FNYEAQ. The trim removed 0 bases at V and 10 bases at J, leaving 3 bases unmatched. The CDR3 is made up of 13 amino acids. CDR3 residues: CASSLALAEEQFF. DNA for the CDR3: TGTGCCAGCAGCTTAGCGCTAGCGGAAGAGCAGTTCTTC.

With regard to this clone: The germline gene is not matched at one end of the junction; a read error may be the cause. V usage is TRBV28 and J usage is TRBJ2-1, with a weak D call TRBD1 (6 bases). CDR1 and CDR2 (germline): MDHEN, SYDVKM. The length of the CDR3 is 14 residues. The CDR3, as DNA: TGTGCCAGCAGTCTATGGACAGCTTTGAATGAGCAGTTCTTC. Amino acid sequence: CASSLWTALNEQFF.

V gene TRBV6-1 combines with J gene TRBJ2-5; D is unclear. This CDR3 contains 15 residues. Trimming removed 2 bases at V and 5 bases at J, with 15 bases between. Germline V lookup: CDR1 MNHNS, CDR2 SASEGT. CDR3 sequence (DNA): TGTGCCAGCAGTGAACACGGATCAAATGGGGAGACCCAGTACTTC. This encodes CASSEHGSNGETQYF.

The V and J genes are TRBV5-1 and TRBJ1-5; TRBD1 matches at 7 bases. Germline V gene lookup returns CDR1 SGHRS and CDR2 YFSETQ. The CDR3 runs to 13 residues. Losses at the gene ends were 5 bases for V and 7 bases for J; bases not matched to a gene: 6. The DNA for the CDR3 is TGCGCCAGCAGTCGGACAGGCGGGCAGCCCCAGCATTTT. Translation: CASSRTGGQPQHF. Complete variable domain (other parts from reference TRBV5-1 and TRBJ1-5): KAGVTQTPRYLIKTRGQQVTLSCSPISGHRSVSWYQQTPGQGLQFLFEYFSETQRNKGNFPGRFSGRQFSNSRSEMNVSTLELGDSALYLCASSRTGGQPQHFGDGTRLSIL.

This clone was recorded once. J is TRBJ1-1 and V is TRBV28; no firm D call. CDR1 and CDR2 from the germline V gene are MDHEN and SYDVKM. The CDR3 extends over 14 amino acids. The V and J ends lost 4 bases and 1 base respectively, with 10 bases between them. DNA of the CDR3: TGTGCCAGCAGTTCCTCCTTCTGGAACACTGAAGCTTTCTTT. It translates to CASSSSFWNTEAFF.

This clone appeared once. V is TRBV7-2 and J is TRBJ2-3; D is unclear. The CDR3 totals 15 residues. Germline loops: CDR1 SGHTA, CDR2 FQGNSA. The ends were cut back, 2 bases at V and 2 bases at J, with 11 bases in the middle. CDR3 amino acids: CASSLSSGYTDTQYF. In DNA form, the CDR3 reads TGTGCCAGCAGCTTAAGTTCCGGATACACAGATACGCAGTATTTT.

The chain couples TRBV6-5 to TRBJ2-1, with TRBD2 matching over 11 bases. The CDR3 runs to 15 residues. The V gene end was trimmed by 5 bases and the J gene end by 7 bases; junction bases not matched to a gene: 7. CDR1 and CDR2 (germline): MNHEY, SVGAGI. CDR3 residues: CASSTMTSGDNEQFF. CDR3 in DNA: TGTGCCAGCAGTACGATGACTAGCGGGGATAATGAGCAGTTCTTC.

The chain combines TRBV7-9 with TRBJ2-1, with D unclear. The CDR3 has 10 residues. V lost 7 bases, J lost 4 bases, and 2 bases lay in between. Germline V CDR1 and CDR2: SEHNR, FQNEAQ (reference sequence). The CDR3 DNA is TGTGCCAGCATGTACAATGAGCAGTTCTTC. Translation: CASMYNEQFF. Together with reference TRBV7-9 and TRBJ2-1, the CDR3 gives the full variable domain: DTGVSQNPRHKITKRGQNVTFRCDPISEHNRLYWYRQTLGQGPEFLTYFQNEAQLEKSRLLSDRFSAERPKGSFSTLEIQRTEQGDSAMYLCASMYNEQFFGPGTRLTVL.

This rearrangement joins TRBV28 to TRBJ2-1; either TRBD1 or TRBD2 may supply D (5 bases each). Germline V gene sequence: CDR1 MDHEN, CDR2 SYDVKM. The CDR3 is 16 amino acids. With 6 bases removed from V and 4 bases from J, the gap between germline ends came to 19 bases. CDR3 in amino acids: CASRRGDVVAYNEQFF. Written as DNA, the CDR3 is TGTGCCAGCAGACGAGGGGACGTCGTCGCGTACAATGAGCAGTTCTTC. Filled out from reference TRBV28 and TRBJ2-1, the complete variable domain reads DVKVTQSSRYLVKRTGEKVFLECVQDMDHENMFWYRQDPGLGLRLIYFSYDVKMKEKGDIPEGYSVSREKKERFSLILESASTNQTSMYLCASRRGDVVAYNEQFFGPGTRLTVL.

CDR3 in amino acids: CASSVGVSAGNTIYF. The CDR3 DNA reads as TGTGCCAGCTCTGTGGGTGTATCGGCTGGAAACACCATATATTTT. The genes are TRBV6-1 and TRBJ1-3; D call uncertain. The CDR3 is made up of 15 amino acids. The germline V and J ends were trimmed by 8 bases and 2 bases, with 16 bases remaining between them. The germline V gene has CDR1 MNHNS and CDR2 SASEGT.

The chain couples TRBV5-1 to TRBJ2-1; D remains unclear. The CDR3 runs 15 residues. V gave up 3 bases and J gave up 3 bases, with 13 bases separating them. Germline V gene lookup returns CDR1 SGHRS and CDR2 YFSETQ. CDR3 in DNA: TGCGCCAGCAGCTCCTCAGGTGATGACTACAATGAGCAGTTCTTC. It encodes CASSSSGDDYNEQFF.